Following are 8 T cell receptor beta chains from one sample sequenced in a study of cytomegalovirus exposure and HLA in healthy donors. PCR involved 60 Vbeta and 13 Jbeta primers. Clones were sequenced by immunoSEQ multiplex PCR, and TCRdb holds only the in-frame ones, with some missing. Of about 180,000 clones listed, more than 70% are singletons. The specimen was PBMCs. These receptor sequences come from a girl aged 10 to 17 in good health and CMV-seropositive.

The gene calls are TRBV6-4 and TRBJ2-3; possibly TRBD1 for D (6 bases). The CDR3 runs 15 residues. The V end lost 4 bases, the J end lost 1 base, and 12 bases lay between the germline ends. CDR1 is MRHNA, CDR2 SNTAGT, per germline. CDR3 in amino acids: CASSAGTGRTDTQYF. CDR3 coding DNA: TGTGCCAGCAGTGCAGGTACAGGGCGCACAGATACGCAGTATTTT.

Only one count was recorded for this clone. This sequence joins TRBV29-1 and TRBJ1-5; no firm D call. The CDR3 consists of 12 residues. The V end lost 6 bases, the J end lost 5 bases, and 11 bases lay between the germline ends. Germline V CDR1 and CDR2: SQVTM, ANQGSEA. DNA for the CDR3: TGCAGCGTCGGGGAATGGGATCAGCCCCAGCATTTT. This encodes CSVGEWDQPQHF.

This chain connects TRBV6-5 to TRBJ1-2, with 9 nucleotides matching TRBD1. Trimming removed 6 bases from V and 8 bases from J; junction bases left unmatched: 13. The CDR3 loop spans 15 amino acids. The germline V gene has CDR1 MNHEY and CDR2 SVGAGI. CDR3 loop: CASSSDRGGRRGYTF. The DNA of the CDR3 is TGTGCCAGCAGCTCCGACAGGGGGGGGCGTCGGGGCTACACCTTC.

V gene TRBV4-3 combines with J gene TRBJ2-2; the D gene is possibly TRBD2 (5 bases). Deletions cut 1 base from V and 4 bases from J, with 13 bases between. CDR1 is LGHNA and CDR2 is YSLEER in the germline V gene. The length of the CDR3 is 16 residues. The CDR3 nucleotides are TGCGCCAGCAGCCAAGGATCCGCAGGAGGCACCGGGGAGCTGTTTTTT. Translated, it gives CASSQGSAGGTGELFF.

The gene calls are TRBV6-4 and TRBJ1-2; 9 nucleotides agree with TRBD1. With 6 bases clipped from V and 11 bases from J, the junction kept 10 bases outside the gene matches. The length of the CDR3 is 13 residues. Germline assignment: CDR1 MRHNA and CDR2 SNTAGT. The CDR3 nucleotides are TGTGCCAGCAGCAATTACAGGGGGCAGGGGTACACCTTC. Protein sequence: CASSNYRGQGYTF.

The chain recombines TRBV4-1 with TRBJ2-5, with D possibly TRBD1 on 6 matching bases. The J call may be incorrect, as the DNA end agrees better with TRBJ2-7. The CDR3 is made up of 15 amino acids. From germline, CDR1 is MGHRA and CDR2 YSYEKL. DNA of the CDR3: TGCGCCAGCAGCCAAATCGGACAGATTTCCTACGAGCAGTACTTC. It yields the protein CASSQIGQISYEQYF.

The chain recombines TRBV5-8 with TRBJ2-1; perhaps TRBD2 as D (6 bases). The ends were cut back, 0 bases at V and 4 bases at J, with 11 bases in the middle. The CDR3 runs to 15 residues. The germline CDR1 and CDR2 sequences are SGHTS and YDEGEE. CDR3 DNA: TGTGCCAGCAGCTTGGACGGGAGTAAGTACAATGAGCAGTTCTTC. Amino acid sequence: CASSLDGSKYNEQFF.

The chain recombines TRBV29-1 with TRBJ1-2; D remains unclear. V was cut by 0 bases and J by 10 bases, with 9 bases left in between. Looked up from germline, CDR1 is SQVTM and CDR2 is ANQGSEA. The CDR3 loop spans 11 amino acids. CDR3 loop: CSVEEGGFYTF. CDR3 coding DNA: TGCAGCGTTGAAGAGGGAGGATTCTACACCTTC.